This T cell receptor beta chain was profiled in a study of metastatic and nonmetastatic thyroid tumors. Study-wide context: Comparative analysis of repertoires was undertaken across blood and tumor or nodule tissue obtained from malignant and benign thyroid patients.

The CDR3 is made up of 16 amino acids. V lost 3 bases to trimming and J lost 8 bases, with 20 bases between them. Germline V lookup: CDR1 SGHAT, CDR2 FQDESV (reference sequence). Details on this clone: Its antigen is unknown.

In the original analysis: The study took CDR3 differences across clinicopathological groups and made a distant-metastasis classifier for papillary thyroid cancer from them. With MiXCR, TCRdb reprocessed the PCR reads. The V and J calls, along with clone size, are taken from TCRdb and not from the paper's own processing. The table has more than 2,500 clones, about a quarter seen once. General study findings and limits: In blood and tumor, TCR beta diversity was reportedly significantly higher in malignant thyroid tumors than in benign nodules.

Treatment of any kind had been given to no patient before thyroid surgery. The material sequenced was tumor tissue. This sequence originates from a female donor with papillary thyroid cancer or a benign thyroid nodule (not recorded which). Some clones in this sample may be carry-over from other donors' samples. The chain combines TRBV11-1 with TRBJ2-1; D may be TRBD2 (5 bases). DNA of the CDR3: TGTGCCAGCAGCTTGTATCGAGGGCAGAGAGAGGATGAGCAGTTCTTC. Translated, it gives CASSLYRGQREDEQFF. Together with reference TRBV11-1 and TRBJ2-1, the CDR3 gives the full variable domain: EAEVAQSPRYKITEKSQAVAFWCDPISGHATLYWYRQILGQGPELLVQFQDESVVDDSQLPKDRFSAERLKGVDSTLKIQPAELGDSAMYLCASSLYRGQREDEQFFGPGTRLTVL.